Presented here are 23 T cell receptor beta chains from one specimen sequenced in a study of blood T cell repertoires in COVID-19. Clones were sequenced by immunoSEQ multiplex PCR, and TCRdb holds only the in-frame ones, with some missing. The table records some 130,000 clones, roughly four fifths of them present only once. The sequencing input was PBMCs or T cells enriched from blood (not recorded which). Receptors were obtained from a man aged 35 to 55 with acute COVID-19.

The chain uses TRBV29-1 and TRBJ2-3, with D unresolved. The CDR3 has 13 residues. The ends were cut back, 6 bases at V and 3 bases at J, with 13 bases in the middle. Germline loops: CDR1 SQVTM, CDR2 ANQGSEA. CDR3 sequence reads: CSVSQVGTDTQYF. The CDR3 bases are TGCAGCGTCTCGCAGGTCGGAACAGATACGCAGTATTTT.

This clone was detected a few times. The chain uses TRBV19 and TRBJ2-7; a possible D gene is TRBD1 (6 bases). Germline assignment: CDR1 LNHDA and CDR2 SQIVND (reference sequence). V was shortened by 5 bases and J by 3 bases, with 11 bases between the two germline ends. The CDR3 has 13 residues. The CDR3 loop reads CASSRARGYEQYF. The CDR3 DNA reads TGTGCCAGTAGTCGGGCCAGGGGCTACGAGCAGTACTTC.

The gene calls are TRBV6-5 and TRBJ1-2, with TRBD1 as a possible D gene (6 bases). V was cut by 6 bases and J by 7 bases, with 21 bases left in between. The CDR3 is made up of 15 amino acids. The germline V gene has CDR1 MNHEY and CDR2 SVGAGI. The CDR3 DNA sequence: TGTGCCAGCAGCGTATCGCAGGGGATTCTAAGTGGCTACACCTTC. Translation gives CASSVSQGILSGYTF.

This clone showed up just a few times. V gene TRBV29-1 combines with J gene TRBJ2-7, with TRBD1 matching over 9 bases. Losses at the gene ends were 4 bases for V and 6 bases for J; bases not matched to a gene: 10. The CDR3 extends over 14 amino acids. Germline V gene sequence: CDR1 SQVTM, CDR2 ANQGSEA. This CDR3 is CSVGGQGSLLEQYF. The CDR3 coding sequence is TGCAGCGTTGGAGGACAGGGGTCTCTCCTCGAGCAGTACTTC.

The V gene is TRBV10-1, the J gene TRBJ1-3; the D gene is possibly TRBD1 (5 bases). Germline CDR1 WNHNN, CDR2 SYGVQD (reference sequence). This CDR3 region has 16 residues. V was shortened by 1 base and J by 2 bases, with 12 bases between the two germline ends. CDR3 DNA sequence: TGCGCCAGCAGTGAGTTGACCCCAGGGCCTGGAAACACCATATATTTT. The encoded protein is CASSELTPGPGNTIYF.

A word on this clone: Additional DNA sequences in this sample encode the identical CDR3. This chain links TRBV5-1 with TRBJ1-3; TRBD1 matches at 8 bases. Germline values: CDR1 SGHRS, CDR2 YFSETQ. The CDR3 extends over 15 amino acids. The V gene end was trimmed by 4 bases and the J gene end by 3 bases; junction bases not matched to a gene: 6. CDR3 in DNA: TGCGCCAGCAGCGGCGGACAGGGAAGTGGAAACACCATATATTTT. Protein product: CASSGGQGSGNTIYF.

The rearrangement uses TRBV5-1 and TRBJ2-1; TRBD1 matches 7 bases. After removal of 2 bases from V and 4 bases from J, the junction contained 6 bases not matched to a gene. Germline V gives CDR1 SGHRS, CDR2 YFSETQ. This CDR3 spans 15 amino acids. The CDR3 protein is CASSFGDSVYNEQFF. DNA for the CDR3: TGCGCCAGCAGCTTCGGGGACAGCGTTTACAATGAGCAGTTCTTC.

The chain links TRBV9 to TRBJ2-3, with 8 bases fitting TRBD2. Germline V CDR1 and CDR2: SGDLS, YYNGEE. This CDR3 spans 16 amino acids. Trimming at V came to 0 bases and at J to 4 bases, leaving 7 bases not matched to a gene. CDR3 region: CASSVGVAGIADTQYF. As DNA, the CDR3 is TGTGCCAGCAGCGTAGGGGTAGCGGGAATCGCAGATACGCAGTATTTT.

The genes are TRBV10-2 and TRBJ2-1; TRBD2 aligns across 13 bases. With 10 bases clipped from V and 8 bases from J, the junction kept 5 bases outside the gene matches. Germline V CDR1 and CDR2: WSHSY, SAAADI. CDR3 length equals 13 residues. Here the CDR3 DNA reads TGCGCCACCCGACTAGCGGGGGGACATGAGCAGTTCTTC. It encodes CATRLAGGHEQFF.

The gene calls are TRBV10-1 and TRBJ2-3, with 8 positions matching TRBD2. V was pared by 2 bases and J by 2 bases, with 6 bases of the junction left unmatched. Germline loops: CDR1 WNHNN, CDR2 SYGVQD (reference sequence). This CDR3 comprises 16 residues. As DNA, the CDR3 is TGCGCCAGCAGTGAGGGGGGGCGGGGGGTCACAGATACGCAGTATTTT. It specifies CASSEGGRGVTDTQYF.

The chain recombines TRBV11-2 with TRBJ2-3, with TRBD1 as a possible D gene (6 bases). The CDR3 has 15 residues. Trimming pared 5 bases from V and 6 bases from J, leaving 18 bases between. Germline V gives CDR1 SGHAT, CDR2 FQNNGV. CDR3 sequence: CASSLRQARSDTQYF. CDR3 nucleotides: TGTGCCAGCAGCCTCCGACAGGCACGTTCTGATACGCAGTATTTT.

V usage is TRBV27 and J usage is TRBJ1-2; D perhaps matches TRBD1 (5 bases). CDR3 length equals 12 residues. The V gene's germline CDR1 is MNHEY and CDR2 SMNVEV (reference sequence). V shed 3 bases and J shed 8 bases, with 10 bases lying between them. The CDR3 sequence: CASSFLGGGYTF. The CDR3 DNA is TGTGCCAGCAGTTTTTTGGGGGGAGGCTACACCTTC.

This clone has more than one count but fewer than ten. Other DNA sequences in the sample encode the same CDR3. The rearrangement links TRBV30 to TRBJ1-5; possible D gene TRBD1, 6 bases. The CDR3 totals 13 residues. V lost 2 bases, J lost 4 bases, and 9 bases lay in between. Germline V CDR1 and CDR2: GTSNPN, SVGIG (reference sequence). The CDR3 DNA reads TGTGCCTGGAGTAGGCAGGGGAATCAGCCCCAGCATTTT. Amino acid sequence: CAWSRQGNQPQHF.

V is TRBV6-5 and J is TRBJ1-1, with unresolved D. V was clipped by 2 bases and J by 4 bases, with 11 bases between them. The CDR3 has 14 residues. Germline CDR1 MNHEY, CDR2 SVGAGI. The CDR3 here is CASSYRSRGTEAFF. The DNA of the CDR3 is TGTGCCAGCAGTTACCGGTCCCGCGGCACTGAAGCTTTCTTT.

The chain links TRBV3-1 (or the pseudogene TRBV3-2) to TRBJ1-2; D perhaps matches TRBD1 (5 bases). The CDR3 runs to 14 residues. Trimming removed 2 bases at V and 1 base at J, with 8 bases between. The germline V gene has CDR1 LGHDT and CDR2 YNNKEL (reference sequence). The CDR3 DNA follows: TGTGCCAGCAGCCAAAAGGGGTTTAACTATGGCTACACCTTC. This gives the protein CASSQKGFNYGYTF.

A word on this clone: The junction shows a germline mismatch at one end, possibly a read error. The CDR3 DNA reads TGTGCTAGCAGCCTCAGGGAGAACACTGAAGCTTTCTTT. It encodes CASSLRENTEAFF. The rearrangement uses TRBV7-7 and TRBJ1-1, with D possibly being TRBD1 (5 bases). The CDR3 extends over 13 amino acids. Germline CDR1 SSHAT, CDR2 FNYEAQ (reference sequence).

The rearrangement joins TRBV6-5 to TRBJ2-6, with TRBD1 as a possible D gene (5 bases). Germline values: CDR1 MNHEY, CDR2 SVGAGI. CDR3 length: 15 residues. V lost 6 bases and J 2 bases, leaving 11 bases between the germline ends. The CDR3 DNA reads as TGTGCCAGCAGCCGTGAAGGGGCTGGGGCCAACGTCCTGACTTTC. Encoded protein: CASSREGAGANVLTF.

CDR3 sequence: CASSLAAGLAGGSYNEQFF. The CDR3 DNA is TGTGCCAGCAGCTTAGCGGCCGGACTAGCGGGAGGCTCCTACAATGAGCAGTTCTTC. The V and J genes are TRBV7-2 and TRBJ2-1; TRBD2 aligns across 14 bases. The germline V gene encodes CDR1 SGHTA and CDR2 FQGNSA. V was pared by 0 bases and J by 0 bases, with 4 bases of the junction left unmatched. The CDR3 is made up of 19 amino acids.

The rearrangement links TRBV18 to TRBJ1-1; 8 bases match TRBD1. Germline-derived CDR1 and CDR2 are KGHSH and LQKENI. Unmatched junction bases numbered 5, after V lost 6 bases and J lost 8 bases. CDR3 size: 12 residues. The CDR3 region has the DNA TGTGCCAGCTCGCGGACAGGGAGAGAAGCTTTCTTT. It codes for CASSRTGREAFF.

The chain has TRBV19 and TRBJ2-1, with TRBD1 matching over 9 bases. There are 15 residues in the CDR3. V lost 7 bases to trimming and J lost 9 bases; unmatched junction nucleotides: 13. The germline V gene encodes CDR1 LNHDA and CDR2 SQIVND (reference sequence). As DNA, the CDR3 is TGTGCCAGTAATTTGCGGGACAGGGTTAATAGTGAGCAGTTCTTC. It yields the protein CASNLRDRVNSEQFF.

CDR3 amino acids: CASSPSATNEKLFF. CDR3 in DNA: TGTGCCAGCAGCCCGTCTGCAACTAATGAAAAACTGTTTTTT. This chain joins TRBV7-9 and TRBJ1-4; D is ambiguous. Germline V CDR1 and CDR2: SEHNR, FQNEAQ (reference sequence). The CDR3 loop spans 14 amino acids. The V end was cut by 5 bases, the J end by 0 bases, with 7 bases between.

The J gene is TRBJ1-2, the V gene TRBV18; 9 bases are a match to TRBD1. Losses at the gene ends were 6 bases for V and 8 bases for J; bases not matched to a gene: 10. This CDR3 spans 14 amino acids. Germline assignment: CDR1 KGHSH and CDR2 LQKENI. The CDR3 coding sequence is TGTGCCAGCTCGCAGGCCGGGACAGGGAACGGCTACACCTTC. Its protein is CASSQAGTGNGYTF.

This clone turned up a few times. The chain combines TRBV28 with TRBJ1-4, with D possibly TRBD1 on 6 matching bases. CDR3 size: 14 residues. Germline V gene data show CDR1 as MDHEN and CDR2 as SYDVKM. V was clipped by 6 bases and J by 6 bases, with 14 bases between them. CDR3 region: CASSSPDRDEKLFF. For the CDR3, the DNA is TGTGCCAGCAGCTCCCCGGACAGAGATGAAAAACTGTTTTTT. Drawing the rest from reference TRBV28 and TRBJ1-4, the complete variable domain is DVKVTQSSRYLVKRTGEKVFLECVQDMDHENMFWYRQDPGLGLRLIYFSYDVKMKEKGDIPEGYSVSREKKERFSLILESASTNQTSMYLCASSSPDRDEKLFFGSGTQLSVL.